These T cell receptor beta chains were read from a single sample in a study of cytomegalovirus exposure and HLA in healthy donors. Assay used: immunoSEQ multiplex PCR; TCRdb lists only in-frame clones, some missing. The sample has over 110,000 clones; 75% to 80% are singletons. Sample: PBMCs. The receptors come from a woman in her thirties or forties in good health and CMV-seropositive. Each CDR3 is given with its conserved first and last residue. A D gene is named only where the DNA matches it firmly. For some rows the clone size is stated as once, few or many, or as a class when expanded; others skip it.

v_gene: TRBV5-8
abundance: NA
d_gene: TRBD1
j_gene: TRBJ1-3
CDR3nt: TGTGCCAGCAGCGCGACAGGGGCCGGAAACACCATATATTTT
CDR3aa: CASSATGAGNTIYF

v_gene: TRBV7-7
abundance: NA
d_gene: NA
j_gene: TRBJ2-3
CDR3nt: TGTGCTAGCAGCTTACAGATCGCAGATACGCAGTATTTT
CDR3aa: CASSLQIADTQYF

v_gene: TRBV5-5
abundance: NA
d_gene: NA
j_gene: TRBJ2-7
CDR3nt: TGTGCCAGCAGCTTGGGGAAGTCTGAGGTCTTC
CDR3aa: CASSLGKSEVF

v_gene: TRBV20-1
abundance: NA
d_gene: TRBD1
j_gene: TRBJ1-1
CDR3nt: TGCAGTCCGAAGGGGGCAACTGAAGCTTTCTTT
CDR3aa: CSPKGATEAFF

v_gene: TRBV28
abundance: NA
d_gene: NA
j_gene: TRBJ2-7
CDR3nt: TGTGCCAGCAGCCAGAACAGCCCCTACGAGCAGTACTTC
CDR3aa: CASSQNSPYEQYF

v_gene: TRBV4-2
abundance: NA
d_gene: TRBD2
j_gene: TRBJ2-7
CDR3nt: TGTGCCAGCAGCCAACCCTTCAGTGGGACTAGCGGGAGGGACCTCTACGAGCAGTACTTC
CDR3aa: CASSQPFSGTSGRDLYEQYF

v_gene: TRBV5-1
abundance: NA
d_gene: NA
j_gene: TRBJ1-2
CDR3nt: TGCGCCAGCAGCTTTCTCGGGACATTACCCGCGGCGGCTGGCTACACCTTC
CDR3aa: CASSFLGTLPAAAGYTF

v_gene: TRBV5-1
abundance: NA
d_gene: TRBD2
j_gene: TRBJ2-7
CDR3nt: TGCGCCAGCAGGCGACTAGCGGACTACGAGCAGTACTTC
CDR3aa: CASRRLADYEQYF

v_gene: TRBV19
abundance: NA
d_gene: NA
j_gene: TRBJ2-1
CDR3nt: TGTGCCAGTAGTGATCCAGGGGCCGCAGACTCCTACAATGAGCAGTTCTTC
CDR3aa: CASSDPGAADSYNEQFF

v_gene: TRBV5-6
abundance: NA
d_gene: TRBD2
j_gene: TRBJ2-1
CDR3nt: TGTGCCAGCAGCTTGGTACGACCTAGCGGGAGGGCCGGTGAGCAGTTCTTC
CDR3aa: CASSLVRPSGRAGEQFF

v_gene: TRBV19
abundance: once
d_gene: TRBD2
j_gene: TRBJ2-1
CDR3nt: TGTGCCAGTAGCGGTGGTGGTACTAGCGGGAGCTCCTACAATGAGCAGTTCTTC
CDR3aa: CASSGGGTSGSSYNEQFF

v_gene: TRBV5-1
abundance: NA
d_gene: NA
j_gene: TRBJ2-7
CDR3nt: TGCGCCAGCAGCTTCGGCGTCGGGTACGAGCAGTACTTC
CDR3aa: CASSFGVGYEQYF

v_gene: TRBV29-1
abundance: NA
d_gene: NA
j_gene: TRBJ1-1
CDR3nt: TGCAGCGTTGTCACAGCCGAAGCTTTCTTT
CDR3aa: CSVVTAEAFF

v_gene: TRBV5-4
abundance: NA
d_gene: TRBD2
j_gene: TRBJ2-3
CDR3nt: TGTGCCAGCAGCTTGAAGGCCGGGACTAGCGGGAAAAGCACAGATACGCAGTATTTT
CDR3aa: CASSLKAGTSGKSTDTQYF

v_gene: TRBV19
abundance: NA
d_gene: NA
j_gene: TRBJ2-1
CDR3nt: TGTGCCAGTAGTTCTCTTGATAGCTCCTACAATGAGCAGTTCTTC
CDR3aa: CASSSLDSSYNEQFF

v_gene: TRBV28
abundance: NA
d_gene: NA
j_gene: TRBJ1-2
CDR3nt: TGTGCCAGCTGCTCCCCGGGGACACCAAACTATGGCTACACCTTC
CDR3aa: CASCSPGTPNYGYTF

v_gene: TRBV6-4
abundance: few
d_gene: TRBD2
j_gene: TRBJ2-3
CDR3nt: TGTGCCAGCAGTGACTCGGCGGGAGCGTCAGATACGCAGTATTTT
CDR3aa: CASSDSAGASDTQYF

v_gene: TRBV7-9
abundance: NA
d_gene: NA
j_gene: TRBJ1-2
CDR3nt: TGTGCCAGCAGCTTGGAAGGGGCACATGGCTACACCTTC
CDR3aa: CASSLEGAHGYTF

v_gene: TRBV6-4
abundance: NA
d_gene: NA
j_gene: TRBJ2-3
CDR3nt: TGTGCCAGCAGTGACCAACCCAGGGATACGCAGTATTTT
CDR3aa: CASSDQPRDTQYF

v_gene: TRBV4-1
abundance: NA
d_gene: NA
j_gene: TRBJ2-7
CDR3nt: TGCGCCAGCAGCCAAGCTGAAGGGGCCTACGAGCAGTACTTC
CDR3aa: CASSQAEGAYEQYF

v_gene: TRBV28
abundance: NA
d_gene: NA
j_gene: TRBJ2-7
CDR3nt: TGTGCCAGCAGTCCGCCTCACCAGGGAACCGAGCAGTACTTC
CDR3aa: CASSPPHQGTEQYF

v_gene: TRBV27
abundance: NA
d_gene: NA
j_gene: TRBJ2-4
CDR3nt: TGTGCCAGCAGACCAACAGGGTTTGGGGGCATTCAGTACTTC
CDR3aa: CASRPTGFGGIQYF

v_gene: TRBV6-6
abundance: few
d_gene: NA
j_gene: TRBJ2-1
CDR3nt: TGTGCCAGCAGTTACTACGACCCAATGGGGAGCAATGAGCAGTTCTTC
CDR3aa: CASSYYDPMGSNEQFF

v_gene: TRBV5-8
abundance: NA
d_gene: TRBD1
j_gene: TRBJ1-2
CDR3nt: TGTGCCAGCAGCTTGGGGGACAGCAACTATGGCTACACCTTC
CDR3aa: CASSLGDSNYGYTF

v_gene: TRBV27
abundance: NA
d_gene: TRBD2
j_gene: TRBJ2-1
CDR3nt: TGTGCCAGCAGTTTACGGACGGGGCTAGCGGGAGTAGAGGAGCAGTTCTTC
CDR3aa: CASSLRTGLAGVEEQFF

v_gene: TRBV7-3
abundance: NA
d_gene: TRBD2
j_gene: TRBJ2-1
CDR3nt: TGTGCCAGCAGCCAAATCCTTACTAGCGACTACAATGAGCAGTTCTTC
CDR3aa: CASSQILTSDYNEQFF

v_gene: TRBV9
abundance: NA
d_gene: TRBD1
j_gene: TRBJ1-1
CDR3nt: TGTGCCAGCAGCGTAGCCGGGACAGAGAACACTGAAGCTTTCTTT
CDR3aa: CASSVAGTENTEAFF

v_gene: TRBV30
abundance: NA
d_gene: NA
j_gene: TRBJ2-2
CDR3nt: TGTGCCTGGAGGTGGGGCAACACCGGGGAGCTGTTTTTT
CDR3aa: CAWRWGNTGELFF

v_gene: TRBV4-1
abundance: NA
d_gene: NA
j_gene: TRBJ1-5
CDR3nt: TGCGCCAGCAGCCCCCTTCTTCAACAGCTTAATCAGCCCCAGCATTTT
CDR3aa: CASSPLLQQLNQPQHF

v_gene: TRBV2
abundance: NA
d_gene: NA
j_gene: TRBJ2-1
CDR3nt: TGTGCCAGCAGCGAGACTAAAAGCTCCTACAATGAGCAGTTCTTC
CDR3aa: CASSETKSSYNEQFF

v_gene: TRBV13
abundance: NA
d_gene: NA
j_gene: TRBJ2-3
CDR3nt: TGTGCCAGCAGCGCGACAGGAGATACGCAGTATTTT
CDR3aa: CASSATGDTQYF

v_gene: TRBV30
abundance: NA
d_gene: TRBD1
j_gene: TRBJ1-3
CDR3nt: TGTGCCTGGGGACAGGGGTTTGGAAACACCATATATTTT
CDR3aa: CAWGQGFGNTIYF

v_gene: TRBV7-8
abundance: NA
d_gene: NA
j_gene: TRBJ2-3
CDR3nt: TGTGCCAGCTCTCGGGGTAGCCGAAGCACAGATACGCAGTATTTT
CDR3aa: CASSRGSRSTDTQYF

v_gene: TRBV23-1
abundance: NA
d_gene: NA
j_gene: TRBJ2-7
CDR3nt: TGCGCCAGCAGTCAGAGGGTGAAGTACTTC
CDR3aa: CASSQRVKYF

v_gene: TRBV27
abundance: NA
d_gene: NA
j_gene: TRBJ2-3
CDR3nt: TGTGCCAGCAGTTCACCCCTGACAGCAGATACGCAGTATTTT
CDR3aa: CASSSPLTADTQYF